This T cell receptor beta chain is drawn from a study of cytomegalovirus exposure and HLA in healthy donors. Study-wide results and limits: Among immune exposure information, only CMV serostatus was available. Later analysis identified a missense DCLRE1C variant that was linked to TCR beta V- and J-gene trimming. Cytomegalovirus-associated status was assigned to 150 or so TCR beta chains.

Regarding this clone: Its antigen is still unknown.

With 60 Vbeta and 13 Jbeta primers, the PCR was carried out. TCRdb keeps only in-frame clones here, not all; method: immunoSEQ multiplex PCR. This sample has some 160,000 clones, with approximately 9% found just once. This CDR3 region has 15 residues. Germline V gene sequence: CDR1 GTSNPN, CDR2 SVGIG (reference sequence). Trimming took off 1 base at V and 9 bases at J, with 19 bases between the two ends. The sequencing sample was made of PBMCs. The rearrangement joins TRBV30 to TRBJ1-5; D perhaps matches TRBD1 (5 bases). The clonotype was recovered from a male donor in good health and CMV-seronegative. The CDR3 region is CAWSDFAGGVGPQHF. CDR3 sequence (DNA): TGTGCCTGGAGTGACTTCGCGGGGGGGGTGGGGCCCCAGCATTTT.